These 4 T cell receptor beta chains originate from one sample sequenced in a study of T cell responses to AZD1222 COVID-19 vaccine. Only in-frame clones appear in the TCRdb table, and some are missing; sequencing was by immunoSEQ multiplex PCR. This sample carries about 100,000 clones, about nine tenths of them seen once, and the ten largest clones take under 2%. Here the sequenced sample was peripheral blood, taken on day 0 of AZD1222 vaccination. Receptor source: an adult in good health.

CDR3 region: CASSSGSHNEQFF. DNA of the CDR3: TGTGCCAGCAGTTCAGGGTCCCACAATGAGCAGTTCTTC. The chain employs TRBV27 and TRBJ2-1, with D perhaps TRBD1 (5 bases). V lost 4 bases and J lost 5, with 9 bases in between. Germline CDR1 reads MNHEY; CDR2 reads SMNVEV (reference sequence). This CDR3 is built from 13 residues.

This clone was found a few times. One junction end does not reproduce the germline sequence, and a read error may be involved. This chain links TRBV5-1 with TRBJ1-1, with a possible D match to TRBD1 (5 bases). CDR3 size: 17 residues. Germline V gene data show CDR1 as SGHRS and CDR2 as YFSETQ. CDR3 sequence: CASRLAGGTGLNTEAFF. CDR3 sequence (DNA): TGCGCCAGCAGATTGGCGGGGGGGACGGGGCTCAACACTGAAGCTTTCTTT.

This rearrangement joins TRBV19 to TRBJ1-2; D gene unclear. The CDR3 sequence is 14 residues long. Germline V gives CDR1 LNHDA, CDR2 SQIVND (reference sequence). Deletions cut 3 bases from V and 4 bases from J, with 12 bases between. This CDR3 is CASSMSGRIYGYTF. In nucleotides, the CDR3 is TGTGCCAGTAGTATGTCGGGCAGAATCTATGGCTACACCTTC.

The chain employs TRBV7-6 and TRBJ2-1; D might be TRBD1 or TRBD2, each matching 6 bases. V was pared by 5 bases and J by 5 bases, with 19 bases between. The length of the CDR3 is 16 residues. The germline CDR1 and CDR2 sequences are SGHVS and FNYEAQ. The DNA of the CDR3 is TGTGCCAGCAGCCCAAGGGGGGTCACACCTCACAATGAGCAGTTCTTC. This translates into CASSPRGVTPHNEQFF.